This T cell receptor (beta chain) was identified in a study of T cell responses to AZD1222 COVID-19 vaccine. CDR1 and CDR2 (germline): SGHDT, YYEEEE. Germline trimming cut 3 bases from V and 4 bases from J; bases unmatched to any gene: 3. This CDR3 spans 15 amino acids. Profiled with immunoSEQ multiplex PCR; TCRdb holds only in-frame clones, not every one. The sample yields approximately 140,000 clones, approximately 93% seen once. This chain joins TRBV5-6 and TRBJ2-3; 12 nucleotides agree with TRBD2. Here the sequenced sample was peripheral blood, taken on day 0 of AZD1222 vaccination. The clonotype originates from an adult in good health. This CDR3 is CASSWTSGKADTQYF. The CDR3 DNA reads as TGTGCCAGCAGCTGGACTAGCGGGAAGGCAGATACGCAGTATTTT.